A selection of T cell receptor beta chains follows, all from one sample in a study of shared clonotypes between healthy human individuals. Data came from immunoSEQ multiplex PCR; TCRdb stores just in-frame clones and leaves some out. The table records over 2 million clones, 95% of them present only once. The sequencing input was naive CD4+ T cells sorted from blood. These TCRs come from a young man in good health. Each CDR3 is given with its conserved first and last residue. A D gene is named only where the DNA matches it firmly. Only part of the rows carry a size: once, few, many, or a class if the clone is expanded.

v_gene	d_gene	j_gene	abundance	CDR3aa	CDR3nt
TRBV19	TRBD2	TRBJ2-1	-	CATSGGPFYEQFF	TGTGCCACCTCGGGAGGGCCGTTTTATGAGCAGTTCTTC
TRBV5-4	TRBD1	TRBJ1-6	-	CASSSGTGGNSPLHF	TGTGCCAGCAGCTCGGGGACAGGGGGAAATTCACCCCTCCACTTT
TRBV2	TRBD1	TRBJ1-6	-	CANRRQGNSPLHF	TGTGCCAACCGAAGACAGGGTAACTCACCCCTCCACTTT
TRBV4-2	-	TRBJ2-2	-	CASSPVGNTGELFF	TGTGCCAGCAGCCCTGTCGGGAACACCGGGGAGCTGTTTTTT
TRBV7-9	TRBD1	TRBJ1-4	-	CASSRTGTATNEKLFF	TGTGCCAGCAGCCGGACAGGAACTGCAACTAATGAAAAACTGTTTTTT
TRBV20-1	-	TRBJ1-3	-	CSARQGGTIYF	TGCAGTGCTAGACAGGGCGGAACCATATATTTT
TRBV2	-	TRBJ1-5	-	CASTATRGALNQPQHF	TGTGCCAGCACTGCTACTCGGGGGGCGCTGAATCAGCCCCAGCATTTT
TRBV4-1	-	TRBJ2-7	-	CASSQGDSSYEQYF	TGCGCCAGCAGCCAAGGGGACTCATCCTACGAGCAGTACTTC
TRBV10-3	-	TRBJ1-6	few	CANGETYNSPLHF	TGTGCTAACGGGGAGACCTATAATTCACCCCTCCACTTT
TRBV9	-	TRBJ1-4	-	CASSAGQLNEKLFF	TGTGCCAGCAGCGCAGGACAGCTTAATGAAAAACTGTTTTTT